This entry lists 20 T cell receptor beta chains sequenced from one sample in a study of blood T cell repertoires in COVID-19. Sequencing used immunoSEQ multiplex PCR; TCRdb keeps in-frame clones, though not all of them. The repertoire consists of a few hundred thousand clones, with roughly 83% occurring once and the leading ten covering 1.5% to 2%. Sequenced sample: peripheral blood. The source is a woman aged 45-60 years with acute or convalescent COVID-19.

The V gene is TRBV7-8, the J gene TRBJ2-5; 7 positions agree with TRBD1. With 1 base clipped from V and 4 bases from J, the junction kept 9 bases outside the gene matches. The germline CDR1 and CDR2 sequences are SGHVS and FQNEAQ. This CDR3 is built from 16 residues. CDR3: CASSLDRGGWGETQYF. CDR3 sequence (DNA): TGTGCCAGCAGCTTAGACAGGGGCGGATGGGGAGAGACCCAGTACTTC. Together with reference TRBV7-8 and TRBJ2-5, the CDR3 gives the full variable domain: GAGVSQSPRYKVAKRGQDVALRCDPISGHVSLFWYQQALGQGPEFLTYFQNEAQLDKSGLPSDRFFAERPEGSVSTLKIQRTQQEDSAVYLCASSLDRGGWGETQYFGPGTRLLVL.

This CDR3 is CAWSQTGRGNQPQHF. The CDR3 coding sequence is TGTGCCTGGAGTCAGACAGGGAGAGGCAATCAGCCCCAGCATTTT. The V gene is TRBV30, the J gene TRBJ1-5; 7 bases agree with TRBD1. The germline V gene has CDR1 GTSNPN and CDR2 SVGIG (reference sequence). V was pared by 2 bases and J by 2 bases, with 6 bases of the junction left unmatched. This CDR3 comprises 15 residues.

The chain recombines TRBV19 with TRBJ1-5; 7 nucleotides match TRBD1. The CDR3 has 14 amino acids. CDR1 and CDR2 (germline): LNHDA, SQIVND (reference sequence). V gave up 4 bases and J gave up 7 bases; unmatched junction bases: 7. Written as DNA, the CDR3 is TGTGCCAGTAGTACTCGACAGGGAGGACAGCCCCAGCATTTT. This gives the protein CASSTRQGGQPQHF.

The CDR3 bases are TGTGCCAGCAGCCGTGACAAGAGCAATCAGCCCCAGCATTTT. It codes for CASSRDKSNQPQHF. The chain couples TRBV6-2 or TRBV6-3 to TRBJ1-5; no reliable D call. This CDR3 is built from 14 residues. V was trimmed by 6 bases and J by 1 base, leaving 10 bases between them. Germline assignment: CDR1 MNHEY and CDR2 SVGEGT.

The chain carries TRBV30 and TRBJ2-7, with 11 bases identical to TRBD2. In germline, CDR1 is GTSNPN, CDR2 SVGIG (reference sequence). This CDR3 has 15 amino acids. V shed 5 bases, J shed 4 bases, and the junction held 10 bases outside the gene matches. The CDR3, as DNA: TGTGCCTGGGATACCGGGACTAGCGGAATGTACGAGCAGTACTTC. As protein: CAWDTGTSGMYEQYF.

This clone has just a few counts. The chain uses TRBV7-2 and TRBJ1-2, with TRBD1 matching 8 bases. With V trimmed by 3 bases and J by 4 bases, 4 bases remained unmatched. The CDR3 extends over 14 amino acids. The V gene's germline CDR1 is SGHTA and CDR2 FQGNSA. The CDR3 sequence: CASSFFQGAYGYTF. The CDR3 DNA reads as TGTGCCAGCAGCTTTTTCCAGGGGGCCTATGGCTACACCTTC.

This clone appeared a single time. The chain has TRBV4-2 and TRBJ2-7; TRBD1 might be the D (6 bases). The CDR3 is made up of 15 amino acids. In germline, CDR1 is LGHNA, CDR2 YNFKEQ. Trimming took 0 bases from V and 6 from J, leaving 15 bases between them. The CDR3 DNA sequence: TGTGCCAGCAGCCAAGAAACCTACAGGGTTTCCGAGCAGTACTTC. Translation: CASSQETYRVSEQYF.

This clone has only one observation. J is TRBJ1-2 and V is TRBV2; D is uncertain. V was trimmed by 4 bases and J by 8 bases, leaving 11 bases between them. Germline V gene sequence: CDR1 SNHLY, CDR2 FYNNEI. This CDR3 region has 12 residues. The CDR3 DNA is TGTGCCAGCAGTGTCGACCGAGGGGGCTACACCTTC. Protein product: CASSVDRGGYTF.

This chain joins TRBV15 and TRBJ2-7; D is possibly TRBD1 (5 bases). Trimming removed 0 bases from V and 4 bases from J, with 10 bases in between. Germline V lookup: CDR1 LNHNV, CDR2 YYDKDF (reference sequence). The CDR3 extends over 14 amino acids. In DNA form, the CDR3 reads TGTGCCACCAGCAGAGATATGGGGCGATACGAGCAGTACTTC. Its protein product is CATSRDMGRYEQYF.

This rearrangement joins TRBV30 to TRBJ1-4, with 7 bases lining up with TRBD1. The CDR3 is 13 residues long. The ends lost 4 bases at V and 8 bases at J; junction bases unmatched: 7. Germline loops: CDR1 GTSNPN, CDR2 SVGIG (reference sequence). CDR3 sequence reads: CAWKDRAREKLFF. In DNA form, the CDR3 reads TGTGCCTGGAAAGACAGGGCACGCGAAAAACTGTTTTTT.

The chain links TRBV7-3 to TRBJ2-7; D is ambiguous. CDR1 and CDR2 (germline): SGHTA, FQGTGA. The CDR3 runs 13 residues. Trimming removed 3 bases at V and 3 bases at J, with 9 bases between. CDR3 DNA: TGTGCCAGCAGCTTCGGTTACAGCTACGAGCAGTACTTC. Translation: CASSFGYSYEQYF.

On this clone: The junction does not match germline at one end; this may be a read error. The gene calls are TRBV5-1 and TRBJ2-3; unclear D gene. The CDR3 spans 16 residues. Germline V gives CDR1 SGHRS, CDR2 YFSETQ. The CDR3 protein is CASSLELEKSTDTQYF. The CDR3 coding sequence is TGCGCCAGCAGTTTGGAGCTAGAGAAGAGCACAGATACGCAGTATTTT.

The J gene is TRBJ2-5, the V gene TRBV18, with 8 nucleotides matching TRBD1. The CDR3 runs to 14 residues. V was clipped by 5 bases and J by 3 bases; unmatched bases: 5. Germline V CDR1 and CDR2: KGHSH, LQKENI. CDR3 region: CASSDTTGEETQYF. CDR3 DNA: TGTGCCAGCTCAGACACGACAGGGGAAGAGACCCAGTACTTC.

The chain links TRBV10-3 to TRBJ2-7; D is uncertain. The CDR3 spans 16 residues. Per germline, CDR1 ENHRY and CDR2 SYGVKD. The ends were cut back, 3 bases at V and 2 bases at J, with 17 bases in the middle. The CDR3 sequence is CAISDFETGFTYEQYF. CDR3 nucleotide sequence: TGTGCCATCAGTGATTTCGAAACCGGTTTCACCTACGAGCAGTACTTC.

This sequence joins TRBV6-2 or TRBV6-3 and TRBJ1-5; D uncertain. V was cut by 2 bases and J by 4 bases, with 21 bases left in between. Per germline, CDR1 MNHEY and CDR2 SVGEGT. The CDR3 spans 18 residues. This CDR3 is CASSYPMGGVAGNQPQHF. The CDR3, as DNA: TGTGCCAGCAGTTACCCTATGGGCGGGGTGGCTGGTAATCAGCCCCAGCATTTT.

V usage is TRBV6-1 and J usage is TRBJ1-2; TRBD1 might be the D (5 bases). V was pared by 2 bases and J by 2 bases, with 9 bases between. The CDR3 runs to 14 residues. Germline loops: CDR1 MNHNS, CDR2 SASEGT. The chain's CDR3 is CASSEMRGNYGYTF. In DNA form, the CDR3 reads TGTGCCAGCAGTGAAATGCGGGGGAACTATGGCTACACCTTC.

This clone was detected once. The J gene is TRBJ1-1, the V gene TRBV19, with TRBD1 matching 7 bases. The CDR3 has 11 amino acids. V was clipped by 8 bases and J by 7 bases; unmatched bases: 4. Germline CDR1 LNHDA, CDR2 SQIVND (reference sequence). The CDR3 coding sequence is TGTGCCAGTCAGGGGGACCTTGAAGCTTTCTTT. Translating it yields CASQGDLEAFF.

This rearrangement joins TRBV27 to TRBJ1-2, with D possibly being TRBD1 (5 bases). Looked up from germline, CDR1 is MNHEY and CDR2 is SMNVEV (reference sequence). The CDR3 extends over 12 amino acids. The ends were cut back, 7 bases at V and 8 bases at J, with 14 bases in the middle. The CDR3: CASTSVGGGYTF. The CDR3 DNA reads TGTGCCAGCACCTCTGTGGGGGGAGGCTACACCTTC.

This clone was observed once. The CDR3 loop reads CSVEDQYRVRAYNEQFF. DNA for the CDR3: TGCAGCGTTGAAGATCAATACAGGGTAAGGGCCTACAATGAGCAGTTCTTC. This sequence joins TRBV29-1 and TRBJ2-1, with D perhaps matching TRBD1 (6 bases). V was trimmed by 0 bases and J by 2 bases, leaving 17 bases between them. Germline loops: CDR1 SQVTM, CDR2 ANQGSEA. The length of the CDR3 is 17 residues.

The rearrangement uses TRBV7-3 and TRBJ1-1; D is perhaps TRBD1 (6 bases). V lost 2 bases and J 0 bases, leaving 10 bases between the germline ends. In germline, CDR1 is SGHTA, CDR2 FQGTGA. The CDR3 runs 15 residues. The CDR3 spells CASSLQGLMNTEAFF. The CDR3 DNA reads TGTGCCAGCAGCTTACAGGGGCTCATGAACACTGAAGCTTTCTTT.